The 16 T cell receptor beta chains below were found in one sample sequenced in a study of T cells after yellow fever vaccination. Via MiXCR, TCRdb re-called the 5' RACE reads, giving one row per CDR3 protein. The table has more than 95,000 distinct CDR3 sequences, roughly 15% seen once. Sequenced material: CD8+ T cells sorted from PBMCs, taken 5 days after the yellow fever booster vaccination. The source is a man in his late teens or twenties who received the YFV17D yellow fever vaccine.

This clonotype was detected only a few times. This chain uses TRBV20-1 with TRBJ2-5; 9 nucleotides match TRBD2. Germline assignment: CDR1 DFQATT and CDR2 SNEGSKA (reference sequence). Losses at the gene ends were 3 bases for V and 7 bases for J; bases not matched to a gene: 6. CDR3 length: 13 residues. Here the CDR3 reads CSASLAGVVTQYF. In DNA form, the CDR3 reads TGCAGTGCTAGTTTAGCGGGGGTAGTGACCCAGTACTTC.

The sample holds a few counts of this clonotype. The V gene is TRBV5-6, the J gene TRBJ2-6; 7 bases align to TRBD2. This CDR3 spans 16 amino acids. V was pared by 4 bases and J by 2 bases, with 6 bases of the junction left unmatched. Germline assignment: CDR1 SGHDT and CDR2 YYEEEE. CDR3 in DNA: TGTGCCAGCAGCCCAGGGAGGGGCGCTGGGGCCAACGTCCTGACTTTC. It encodes CASSPGRGAGANVLTF.

This clonotype was detected many times. V usage is TRBV9 and J usage is TRBJ1-5, with D uncertain. Germline CDR1 and CDR2: SGDLS and YYNGEE. The CDR3 is 14 residues long. Deletions cut 4 bases from V and 0 bases from J, with 8 bases between. In DNA form, the CDR3 reads TGTGCCAGCAGCCCGGGGTCTAGCAATCAGCCCCAGCATTTT. Amino acids: CASSPGSSNQPQHF.

This clonotype was observed a handful of times. V usage is TRBV7-2 and J usage is TRBJ2-1; 8 bases fit TRBD2. V shed 1 base and J 6 bases; nucleotides not matched to a gene: 11. Germline lookup yields CDR1 SGHTA and CDR2 FQGNSA. This CDR3 has 17 amino acids. The CDR3 bases are TGTGCCAGCAGCTTAGATGCGGCGGGGGGCCGGATCAATGAGCAGTTCTTC. Translating it yields CASSLDAAGGRINEQFF.

The chain carries TRBV6-6 and TRBJ2-1; D is ambiguous. CDR3 size: 11 residues. CDR1 is MNHNY, CDR2 SVGAGI, per germline (reference sequence). The V and J ends lost 0 bases and 9 bases respectively, with 3 bases between them. The chain's CDR3 is CASSYSREQFF. CDR3 sequence (DNA): TGTGCCAGCAGTTACTCGCGTGAGCAGTTCTTC.

This chain joins TRBV2 and TRBJ2-7; perhaps TRBD1 as D (6 bases). Germline CDR1 SNHLY, CDR2 FYNNEI. CDR3 length: 13 amino acids. Trimming removed 6 bases from V and 2 bases from J, with 11 bases in between. This CDR3 is CASRQGGPYEQYF. In nucleotides, the CDR3 is TGTGCCAGCAGACAAGGGGGACCCTACGAGCAGTACTTC.

This clonotype was seen more than once but under ten times. The chain links TRBV4-1 to TRBJ1-5; the D gene is possibly TRBD1 (6 bases). V dropped 1 base and J dropped 5 bases, with 9 bases sitting between them. Per the germline V gene, CDR1 is MGHRA and CDR2 is YSYEKL. This CDR3 has 14 amino acids. The CDR3 DNA follows: TGCGCCAGCAGCCAAGGAGGGGGGTATCAGCCCCAGCATTTT. It yields the protein CASSQGGGYQPQHF.

This clonotype was observed at least ten times. The chain carries TRBV6-5 and TRBJ2-5, with 10 nucleotides matching TRBD2. CDR3 length equals 19 residues. Germline V gene sequence: CDR1 MNHEY, CDR2 SVGAGI. The junction had 14 bases not matched to a gene; V was cut back by 1 base and J by 3 bases. The CDR3 sequence: CASSYLSQQAGGNEETQYF. CDR3 nucleotides: TGTGCCAGCAGTTACTTATCTCAACAAGCGGGGGGGAACGAAGAGACCCAGTACTTC.

The chain employs TRBV10-3 and TRBJ2-5, with TRBD1 matching over 7 bases. Per the germline V gene, CDR1 is ENHRY and CDR2 is SYGVKD. This CDR3 contains 16 residues. After removal of 4 bases from V and 1 base from J, the junction contained 9 bases not matched to a gene. The CDR3 coding sequence is TGTGCCATCAGTGGGTCCGGGACAGCTACCCAAGAGACCCAGTACTTC. This translates into CAISGSGTATQETQYF.

This clonotype was found a few times. The V gene is TRBV10-3, the J gene TRBJ2-2; D may match TRBD1 or TRBD2 (5 bases each). Germline CDR1 ENHRY, CDR2 SYGVKD. The CDR3 has 16 residues. Trimming cost V 9 bases and J 4 bases, with 21 bases left between them. The CDR3 DNA reads as TGTGCCATAAAATTGGGAGACAGCGAGTTCACCGGGGAGCTGTTTTTT. It codes for CAIKLGDSEFTGELFF.

This CDR3 reads CASSSGTGFQPQHF. The CDR3 bases are TGTGCCAGCAGCTCCGGGACAGGGTTTCAGCCCCAGCATTTT. The chain combines TRBV6-5 with TRBJ1-5; 9 bases fit TRBD1. The V segment lost 6 bases and the J segment 6 bases; nucleotides outside the gene matches: 6. Germline values: CDR1 MNHEY, CDR2 SVGAGI. The CDR3 runs 14 residues.

This clonotype was picked up a small number of times. The chain combines TRBV6-2 or TRBV6-3 with TRBJ2-2; TRBD2 aligns across 8 bases. This CDR3 region has 16 residues. The germline CDR1 and CDR2 sequences are MNHEY and SVGEGT. The V gene end was trimmed by 5 bases and the J gene end by 2 bases; junction bases not matched to a gene: 7. The CDR3 sequence: CASSRAGARNTGELFF. CDR3 nucleotides: TGTGCCAGCAGTCGAGCGGGGGCCCGCAACACCGGGGAGCTGTTTTTT.

The gene calls are TRBV7-8 and TRBJ2-1, with 7 bases lining up with TRBD1. CDR1 is SGHVS, CDR2 FQNEAQ, per germline. The CDR3 totals 13 residues. V shed 8 bases and J 5 bases; nucleotides not matched to a gene: 6. Here the CDR3 DNA reads TGTGCCAGCCTAGACAGGGCAAACAATGAGCAGTTCTTC. This gives the protein CASLDRANNEQFF. The full variable domain, rest sourced from reference TRBV7-8 and TRBJ2-1, is GAGVSQSPRYKVAKRGQDVALRCDPISGHVSLFWYQQALGQGPEFLTYFQNEAQLDKSGLPSDRFFAERPEGSVSTLKIQRTQQEDSAVYLCASLDRANNEQFFGPGTRLTVL.

The gene calls are TRBV19 and TRBJ2-7; TRBD2 is a possible D gene (6 bases). V was clipped by 1 base and J by 0 bases, with 10 bases between them. CDR1 and CDR2 from the germline V gene are LNHDA and SQIVND (reference sequence). This CDR3 is built from 15 residues. In DNA form, the CDR3 reads TGTGCCAGTAGTATAGCAAGGGACTTCTCCTACGAGCAGTACTTC. This gives the protein CASSIARDFSYEQYF.

This chain links TRBV7-3 with TRBJ2-2; 8 bases agree with TRBD1. The J segment lost 2 bases and the V segment lost 5 bases, leaving 4 bases of the junction unmatched. The CDR3 is made up of 15 amino acids. Per the germline V gene, CDR1 is SGHTA and CDR2 is FQGTGA. The DNA for the CDR3 is TGTGCCAGCAGCCCACAGGGGGGTAACACCGGGGAGCTGTTTTTT. Translating gives CASSPQGGNTGELFF.

V is TRBV6-2 or TRBV6-3 and J is TRBJ2-5, with TRBD2 matching 7 bases. CDR1 and CDR2 from the germline V gene are MNHEY and SVGEGT. Trimming at V came to 1 base and at J to 4 bases, leaving 9 bases not matched to a gene. CDR3 length equals 16 residues. The chain's CDR3 is CASSYLTSGGGETQYF. For the CDR3, the DNA is TGTGCCAGCAGTTACTTGACCAGCGGCGGGGGAGAGACCCAGTACTTC.